This T cell receptor beta chain derives from a study of vaccination and CD4 T cells after COVID-19. As for the study in general: Researchers treated cells with overlapping spike peptides taken from SARS-CoV-2, HCoV-NL63, HCoV-OC43 and HCoV-229E.

This clonotype occurred a few times. The antigen remains undetermined. Documented treatment: approximately 10-day PBMC culture with coronavirus spike peptide pools or control peptides (ViraFEST assay). The assay that was used to sequence DNA from cultured CD4+ T cells was the Oncomine TCR Beta short-read assay. TCRdb fed the PCR reads into MiXCR, producing one record per CDR3 protein. The sample carries 10,000 to 15,000 distinct CDR3 sequences, around 50% recorded once. What was sequenced was CD4+ T cells from blood, cultured in vitro. This receptor was identified in a human donor who had recovered from COVID-19.

The CDR3 DNA reads TGTGCCAGCAGCCTCAACCCAACTACTTCGGGCGAGCAGTACTTC. Its protein is CASSLNPTTSGEQYF. The chain links TRBV7-3 to TRBJ2-7; D is uncertain. CDR1 is SGHTA, CDR2 FQGTGA, per germline. This CDR3 is built from 15 residues. V dropped 5 bases and J dropped 6 bases, with 20 bases sitting between them.